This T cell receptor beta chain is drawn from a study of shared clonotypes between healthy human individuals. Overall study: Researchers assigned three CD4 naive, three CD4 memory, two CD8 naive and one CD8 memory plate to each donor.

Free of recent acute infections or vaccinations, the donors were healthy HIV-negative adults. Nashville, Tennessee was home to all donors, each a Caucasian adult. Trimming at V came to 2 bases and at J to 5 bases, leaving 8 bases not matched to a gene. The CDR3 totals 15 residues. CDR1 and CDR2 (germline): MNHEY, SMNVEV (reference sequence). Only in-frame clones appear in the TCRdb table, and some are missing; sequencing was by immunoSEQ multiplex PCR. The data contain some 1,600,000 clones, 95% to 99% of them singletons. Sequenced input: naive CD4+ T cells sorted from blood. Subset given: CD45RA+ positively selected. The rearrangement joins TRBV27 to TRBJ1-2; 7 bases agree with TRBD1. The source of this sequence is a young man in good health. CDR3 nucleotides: TGTGCCAGCAGTTTAAAGACAGGGTGGTATTATGGCTACACCTTC. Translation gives CASSLKTGWYYGYTF.